A single sample gave rise to the 13 T cell receptor beta chains below, sequenced in a study of blood T cell repertoires in COVID-19. Libraries were prepared by immunoSEQ multiplex PCR; TCRdb keeps only in-frame clonotypes and omits some of them. The sample includes 330,000 or so clones, about 90% of them seen just once. Input material: PBMCs or T cells enriched from blood (not recorded which). These receptors originate from a man aged 30-40 years who had recovered from COVID-19.

The chain recombines TRBV21-1 with TRBJ1-5; TRBD1, the D gene given by the table, was not confirmed from the DNA. TRBV21-1 is listed as a pseudogene. The CDR3 runs 15 residues. The CDR3 sequence: CASSKKTGDDQPQHF. For the CDR3, the DNA is TGTGCCAGCAGCAAAAAGACAGGGGATGATCAGCCCCAGCATTTT.

The rearrangement joins TRBV7-8 to TRBJ2-1, with D possibly being TRBD2 (5 bases). V lost 5 bases and J 9 bases, leaving 17 bases between the germline ends. The CDR3 sequence is 14 residues long. The V gene's germline CDR1 is SGHVS and CDR2 FQNEAQ. The CDR3: CASSTPGLTSEQFF. The CDR3 DNA sequence: TGTGCCAGCAGCACCCCCGGACTGACAAGTGAGCAGTTCTTC.

The rearrangement links TRBV4-1 to TRBJ1-2; D unclear. This CDR3 has 15 amino acids. The germline V and J ends were trimmed by 0 bases and 1 base, with 9 bases remaining between them. Germline CDR1 and CDR2: MGHRA and YSYEKL. As DNA, the CDR3 is TGCGCCAGCAGCCAAGATTCGAGGATTAACTATGGCTACACCTTC. It codes for CASSQDSRINYGYTF.

The J gene is TRBJ2-5, the V gene TRBV11-2; 12 bases map to TRBD2. V was clipped by 3 bases and J by 2 bases; unmatched bases: 10. The CDR3 covers 18 residues. The germline V gene has CDR1 SGHAT and CDR2 FQNNGV. The CDR3 DNA follows: TGTGCCAGCAGCTTCGACATAGGACTAGCGGGGATTCAAGAGACCCAGTACTTC. Translation: CASSFDIGLAGIQETQYF.

The chain joins TRBV27 to TRBJ2-2; a weak D match, TRBD2 (5 bases). Trimming shortened V by 6 bases and J by 6 bases, and 14 bases separated the two germline ends. Germline values: CDR1 MNHEY, CDR2 SMNVEV (reference sequence). The CDR3 contains 14 residues. Here the CDR3 DNA reads TGTGCCAGCAGAATTTCTAGCCGCCCCGGGGAGCTGTTTTTT. It codes for CASRISSRPGELFF.

The V and J genes are TRBV5-3 and TRBJ1-1; perhaps TRBD1 as D (6 bases). TRBV5-3 is an open reading frame whose function is uncertain. Trimming removed 5 bases at V and 4 bases at J, with 18 bases between. The CDR3 consists of 15 residues. This CDR3 reads CARRGGQGLSTEAFF. The CDR3 coding sequence is TGTGCCAGAAGAGGAGGTCAGGGGTTATCCACTGAAGCTTTCTTT.

This rearrangement joins TRBV5-4 to TRBJ1-1; tentative D call: TRBD1 (6 bases). Trimming shortened V by 4 bases and J by 3 bases, and 10 bases separated the two germline ends. From germline, CDR1 is SGHNT and CDR2 YYREEE (reference sequence). The CDR3 extends over 13 amino acids. CDR3 sequence: CASSTWTDTEAFF. The CDR3 region has the DNA TGTGCCAGCAGCACATGGACAGACACTGAAGCTTTCTTT.

The chain couples TRBV6-4 to TRBJ2-2; 7 nucleotides agree with TRBD1. Trimming removed 5 bases from V and 5 bases from J; junction bases left unmatched: 5. Germline lookup yields CDR1 MRHNA and CDR2 SNTAGT. CDR3 size: 14 residues. CDR3 nucleotide sequence: TGTGCCAGCAGTACAAAACAGGGGACCGGGGAGCTGTTTTTT. This codes for CASSTKQGTGELFF.

The gene calls are TRBV25-1 and TRBJ2-5, with D possibly being TRBD1 (6 bases). The germline V gene encodes CDR1 MGHDK and CDR2 SYGVNS. V dropped 7 bases and J dropped 0 bases, with 9 bases sitting between them. The CDR3 contains 13 residues. The DNA for the CDR3 is TGTGCCAGCAAAGGGGGTGACCAAGAGACCCAGTACTTC. Its translation: CASKGGDQETQYF.

J is TRBJ2-7 and V is TRBV3-1 (or the pseudogene TRBV3-2); D uncertain. Trimming took off 0 bases at V and 4 bases at J, with 10 bases between the two ends. CDR1 LGHDT and CDR2 YNNKEL come from the germline V gene (reference sequence). The CDR3 covers 14 residues. The CDR3 here is CASSQDMANYEQYF. CDR3 coding DNA: TGTGCCAGCAGCCAAGATATGGCAAATTACGAGCAGTACTTC.

The J gene is TRBJ1-2, the V gene TRBV11-3, with D maybe TRBD1 (6 bases). The CDR3 totals 13 residues. Germline CDR1 is SGHNT and CDR2 is YENEEA. V shed 1 base and J shed 5 bases, with 8 bases lying between them. This CDR3 is CASSLVGAYGYTF. CDR3 nucleotide sequence: TGTGCCAGCAGCTTAGTGGGGGCTTATGGCTACACCTTC.

This rearrangement joins TRBV18 to TRBJ2-1; 8 nucleotides match TRBD2. The CDR3 covers 15 residues. CDR1 KGHSH and CDR2 LQKENI come from the germline V gene. V was pared by 3 bases and J by 0 bases, with 1 base of the junction left unmatched. The CDR3, as DNA: TGTGCCAGCTCACCCGGGGGGGTCTCCTACAATGAGCAGTTCTTC. Translating it yields CASSPGGVSYNEQFF.

The V and J genes are TRBV25-1 and TRBJ1-6, with D tentatively TRBD1 (5 bases). This CDR3 region has 14 residues. The V gene lost 4 bases and the J gene lost 4 bases, with 8 bases spanning the gap. Germline V lookup: CDR1 MGHDK, CDR2 SYGVNS. CDR3 sequence reads: CASSATGYNSPLHF. CDR3 DNA sequence: TGTGCCAGCAGTGCCACAGGTTATAATTCACCCCTCCACTTT.